The 11 T cell receptor beta chains below all came from one sample that was sequenced in a study of T-cell memory formation after mild COVID-19. Each CDR3 protein gets one entry after TCRdb re-called the 5' RACE reads with MiXCR. The sample consists of some 300,000 distinct CDR3 sequences, approximately 20% of them appearing once. Sequenced material: PBMCs or a T cell subset sorted from them (not recorded which). The receptors here all came from a man aged 18 to 29 who had mild COVID-19 (a few samples of this study predate the infection). Cell type and time point are not known.

In its sample, this clonotype was seen a few times. This chain joins TRBV15 and TRBJ2-5, with TRBD1 as a possible D gene (7 bases). V was shortened by 3 bases and J by 1 base, with 9 bases between the two germline ends. CDR1 is LNHNV, CDR2 YYDKDF, per germline (reference sequence). This CDR3 spans 14 amino acids. This CDR3 is CATSRRDSQETQYF. The CDR3 DNA sequence: TGTGCCACCAGCAGGCGGGACAGCCAAGAGACCCAGTACTTC.

This clonotype was seen a handful of times. The chain couples TRBV4-3 to TRBJ1-2; possibly TRBD1 for D (6 bases). Trimming cost V 1 base and J 7 bases, with 16 bases left between them. The CDR3 length is 15 residues. The germline CDR1 and CDR2 sequences are LGHNA and YSLEER. For the CDR3, the DNA is TGCGCCAGCAGCCAAGGGACGGCAGGGGAAGCTGGCTACACCTTC. This sequence encodes CASSQGTAGEAGYTF.

The CDR3 spells CATSDPGTGGGYTF. In DNA, the CDR3 is TGTGCCACCAGTGACCCCGGGACAGGGGGTGGCTACACCTTC. The V gene is TRBV24-1, the J gene TRBJ1-2, with 11 bases aligning to TRBD1. Germline V gene data show CDR1 as KGHDR and CDR2 as SFDVKD. CDR3 size: 14 residues. Trimming at V came to 4 bases and at J to 7 bases, leaving 4 bases not matched to a gene.

This clonotype was seen once. The gene calls are TRBV12-3 or TRBV12-4 and TRBJ1-2; TRBD1 matches 7 bases. The CDR3 is 16 residues long. Trimming at V came to 6 bases and at J to 3 bases, leaving 13 bases not matched to a gene. The DNA for the CDR3 is TGTGCCAGCAGACGACAGGGAACCAATCCTCACTATGGCTACACCTTC. It yields the protein CASRRQGTNPHYGYTF.

This clonotype was detected only a few times. J is TRBJ2-5 and V is TRBV7-2, with D possibly TRBD1 on 5 matching bases. Germline-derived CDR1 and CDR2 are SGHTA and FQGNSA. This CDR3 contains 13 residues. V was shortened by 5 bases and J by 3 bases, with 10 bases between the two germline ends. CDR3 loop: CASSRQGEETQYF. The DNA of the CDR3 is TGTGCCAGCAGCCGGCAGGGCGAAGAGACCCAGTACTTC.

This clonotype occurred a few times. The rearrangement joins TRBV20-1 to TRBJ2-7; 9 bases are shared with TRBD1. The junction had 13 bases not matched to a gene; V was cut back by 1 base and J by 6 bases. The germline gives CDR1 DFQATT, CDR2 SNEGSKA (reference sequence). CDR3 length: 16 residues. The CDR3 loop is CSARGSRGQGSGEQYF. The DNA of the CDR3 is TGCAGTGCTAGAGGAAGCCGGGGACAGGGATCGGGCGAGCAGTACTTC.

This clonotype turned up a few times. This chain connects TRBV7-9 to TRBJ1-2; 8 bases are shared with TRBD1. V dropped 5 bases and J dropped 7; count of bases not matched to a gene: 6. Germline loops: CDR1 SEHNR, CDR2 FQNEAQ (reference sequence). The CDR3 has 13 amino acids. The CDR3: CASSQGAESGYTF. The CDR3 nucleotides are TGTGCCAGCAGCCAGGGGGCGGAGAGTGGCTACACCTTC.

The sample holds many counts of this clonotype. V usage is TRBV7-6 and J usage is TRBJ2-1; D might be TRBD2 (5 bases). This CDR3 has 12 amino acids. V was trimmed by 8 bases and J by 6 bases, leaving 11 bases between them. The germline V gene encodes CDR1 SGHVS and CDR2 FNYEAQ. CDR3 residues: CASSLEVNEQFF. The CDR3 coding sequence is TGTGCCAGCTCGTTGGAGGTCAATGAGCAGTTCTTC.

This chain uses TRBV7-8 with TRBJ1-3; the D is unclear. V gave up 1 base and J gave up 7 bases, with 11 bases separating them. Germline loops: CDR1 SGHVS, CDR2 FQNEAQ. There are 14 residues in the CDR3. The CDR3 nucleotides are TGTGCCAGCAGCTTAGTGGCAGGAGGGAACACCATATATTTT. Translation: CASSLVAGGNTIYF.

The chain joins TRBV7-2 to TRBJ2-5, with D tentatively TRBD2 (6 bases). Per germline, CDR1 SGHTA and CDR2 FQGNSA. CDR3 length: 16 amino acids. With 2 bases removed from V and 1 base from J, the gap between germline ends came to 14 bases. The chain's CDR3 is CASSLMGTGGQETQYF. The CDR3 DNA reads TGTGCCAGCAGCTTAATGGGGACCGGGGGCCAAGAGACCCAGTACTTC.

This clonotype showed up just a few times. The CDR3 reads CASSLGQTSYNEQFF. As DNA, the CDR3 is TGCGCCAGCAGCTTGGGGCAGACCTCCTACAATGAGCAGTTCTTC. The genes are TRBV5-1 and TRBJ2-1; no definite D call. The CDR3 extends over 15 amino acids. CDR1 and CDR2 (germline): SGHRS, YFSETQ. V dropped 0 bases and J dropped 0 bases, with 7 bases sitting between them.